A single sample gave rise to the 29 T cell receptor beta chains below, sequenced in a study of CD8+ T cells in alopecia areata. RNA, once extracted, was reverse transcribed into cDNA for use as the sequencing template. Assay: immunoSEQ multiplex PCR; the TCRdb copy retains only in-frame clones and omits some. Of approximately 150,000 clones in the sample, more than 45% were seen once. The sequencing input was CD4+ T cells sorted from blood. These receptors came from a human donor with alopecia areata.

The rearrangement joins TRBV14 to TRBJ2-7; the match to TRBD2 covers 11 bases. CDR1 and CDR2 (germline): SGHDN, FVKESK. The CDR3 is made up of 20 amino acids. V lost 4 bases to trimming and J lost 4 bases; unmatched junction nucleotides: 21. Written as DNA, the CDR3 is TGTGCCAGCAGCCCCGACCGCCCATCACCCTATAGCGGGAGGGGATACGAGCAGTACTTC. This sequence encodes CASSPDRPSPYSGRGYEQYF.

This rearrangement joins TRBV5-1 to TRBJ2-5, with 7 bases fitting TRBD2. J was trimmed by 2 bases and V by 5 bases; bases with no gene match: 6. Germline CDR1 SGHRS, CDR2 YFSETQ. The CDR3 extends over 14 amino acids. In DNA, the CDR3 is TGCGCCAGCAGATCTACTAGCGTTCAAGAGACCCAGTACTTC. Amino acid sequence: CASRSTSVQETQYF.

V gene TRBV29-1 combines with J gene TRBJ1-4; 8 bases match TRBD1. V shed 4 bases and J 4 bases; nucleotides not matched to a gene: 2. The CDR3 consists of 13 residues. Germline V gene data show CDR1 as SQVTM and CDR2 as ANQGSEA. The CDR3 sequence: CSVGQGINEKLFF. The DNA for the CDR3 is TGCAGCGTTGGACAGGGGATTAATGAAAAACTGTTTTTT.

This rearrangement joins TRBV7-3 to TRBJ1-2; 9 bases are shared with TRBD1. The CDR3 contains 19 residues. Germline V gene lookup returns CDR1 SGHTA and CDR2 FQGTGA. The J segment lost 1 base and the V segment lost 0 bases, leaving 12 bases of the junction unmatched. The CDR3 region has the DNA TGTGCCAGCAGCTTAACCGGACTACGGACAGGGGATTTTAACTATGGCTACACCTTC. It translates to CASSLTGLRTGDFNYGYTF.

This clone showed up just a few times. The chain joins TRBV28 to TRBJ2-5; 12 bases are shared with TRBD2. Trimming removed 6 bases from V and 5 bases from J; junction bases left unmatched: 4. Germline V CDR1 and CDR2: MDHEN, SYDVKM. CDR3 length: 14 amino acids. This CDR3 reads CASSPSGRGETQYF. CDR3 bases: TGTGCCAGCAGCCCTAGCGGGAGGGGTGAGACCCAGTACTTC. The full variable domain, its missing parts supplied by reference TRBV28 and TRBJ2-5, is DVKVTQSSRYLVKRTGEKVFLECVQDMDHENMFWYRQDPGLGLRLIYFSYDVKMKEKGDIPEGYSVSREKKERFSLILESASTNQTSMYLCASSPSGRGETQYFGPGTRLLVL.

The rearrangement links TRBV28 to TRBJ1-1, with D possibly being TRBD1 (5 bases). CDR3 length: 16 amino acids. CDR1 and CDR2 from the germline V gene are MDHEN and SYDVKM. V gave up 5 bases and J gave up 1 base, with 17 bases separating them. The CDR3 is CASSIPGTGENTEAFF. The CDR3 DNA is TGTGCCAGCAGTATACCGGGCACGGGGGAGAACACTGAAGCTTTCTTT.

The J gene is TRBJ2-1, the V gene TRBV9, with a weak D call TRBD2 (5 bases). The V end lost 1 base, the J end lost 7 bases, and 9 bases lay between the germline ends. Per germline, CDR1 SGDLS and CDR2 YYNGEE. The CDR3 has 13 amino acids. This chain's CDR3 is CASSVHGGNEQFF. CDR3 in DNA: TGTGCCAGCAGCGTACATGGCGGGAATGAGCAGTTCTTC.

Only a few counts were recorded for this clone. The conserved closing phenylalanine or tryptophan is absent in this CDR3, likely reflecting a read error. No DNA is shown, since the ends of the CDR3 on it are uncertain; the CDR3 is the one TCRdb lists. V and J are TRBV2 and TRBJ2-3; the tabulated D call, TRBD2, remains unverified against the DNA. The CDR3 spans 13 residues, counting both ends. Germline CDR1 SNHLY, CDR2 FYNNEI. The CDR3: CASREGLAGVPTL.

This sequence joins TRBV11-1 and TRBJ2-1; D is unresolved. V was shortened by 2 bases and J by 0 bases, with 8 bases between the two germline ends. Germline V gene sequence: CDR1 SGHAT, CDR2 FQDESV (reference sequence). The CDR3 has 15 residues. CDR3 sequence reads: CASSLSVSSYNEQFF. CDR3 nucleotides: TGTGCCAGCAGCTTATCGGTTAGCTCCTACAATGAGCAGTTCTTC.

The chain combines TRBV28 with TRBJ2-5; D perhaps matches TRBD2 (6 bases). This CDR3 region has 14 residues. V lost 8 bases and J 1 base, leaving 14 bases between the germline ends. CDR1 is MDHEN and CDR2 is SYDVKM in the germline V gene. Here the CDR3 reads CASGRWGIQETQYF. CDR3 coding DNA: TGTGCCAGCGGGAGGTGGGGGATCCAAGAGACCCAGTACTTC.

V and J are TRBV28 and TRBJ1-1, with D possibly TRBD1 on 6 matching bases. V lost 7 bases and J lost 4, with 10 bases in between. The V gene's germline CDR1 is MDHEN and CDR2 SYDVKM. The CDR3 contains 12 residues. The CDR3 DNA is TGTGCCAGCACCGACAGGAGCACTGAAGCTTTCTTT. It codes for CASTDRSTEAFF.

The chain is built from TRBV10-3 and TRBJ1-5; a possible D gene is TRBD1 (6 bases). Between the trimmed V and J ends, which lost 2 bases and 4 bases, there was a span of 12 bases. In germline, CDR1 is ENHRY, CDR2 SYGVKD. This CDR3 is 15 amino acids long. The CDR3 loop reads CAISEGAGANQPQHF. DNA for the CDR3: TGTGCCATCAGTGAGGGTGCAGGGGCAAATCAGCCCCAGCATTTT.

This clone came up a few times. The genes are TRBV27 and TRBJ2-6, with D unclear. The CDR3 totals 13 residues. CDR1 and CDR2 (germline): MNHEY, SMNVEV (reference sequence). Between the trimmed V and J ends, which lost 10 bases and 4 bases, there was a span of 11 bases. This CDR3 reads CATNPPGANVLTF. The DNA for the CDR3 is TGTGCCACCAATCCTCCCGGGGCCAACGTCCTGACTTTC. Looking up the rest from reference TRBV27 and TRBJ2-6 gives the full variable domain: EAQVTQNPRYLITVTGKKLTVTCSQNMNHEYMSWYRQDPGLGLRQIYYSMNVEVTDKGDVPEGYKVSRKEKRNFPLILESPSPNQTSLYFCATNPPGANVLTFGAGSRLTVL.

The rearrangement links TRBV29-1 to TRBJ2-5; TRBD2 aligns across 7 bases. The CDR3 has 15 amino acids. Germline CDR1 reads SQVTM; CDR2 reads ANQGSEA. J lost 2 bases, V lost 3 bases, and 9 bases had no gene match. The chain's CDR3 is CSVDKGGRGQETQYF. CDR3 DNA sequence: TGCAGCGTTGACAAGGGTGGGAGGGGACAAGAGACCCAGTACTTC.

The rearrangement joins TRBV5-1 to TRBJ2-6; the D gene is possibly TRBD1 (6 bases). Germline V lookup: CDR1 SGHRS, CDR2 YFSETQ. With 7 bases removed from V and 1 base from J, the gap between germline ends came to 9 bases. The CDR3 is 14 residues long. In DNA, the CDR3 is TGCGCCAGCCACAGGGAGTCTGGGGCCAACGTCCTGACTTTC. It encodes CASHRESGANVLTF.

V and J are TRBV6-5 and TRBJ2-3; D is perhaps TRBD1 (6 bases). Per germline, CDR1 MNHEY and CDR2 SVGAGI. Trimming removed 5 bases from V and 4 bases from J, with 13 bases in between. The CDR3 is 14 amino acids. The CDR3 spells CASSRIPGADTQYF. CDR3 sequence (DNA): TGTGCCAGCAGTCGCATCCCAGGGGCAGATACGCAGTATTTT.

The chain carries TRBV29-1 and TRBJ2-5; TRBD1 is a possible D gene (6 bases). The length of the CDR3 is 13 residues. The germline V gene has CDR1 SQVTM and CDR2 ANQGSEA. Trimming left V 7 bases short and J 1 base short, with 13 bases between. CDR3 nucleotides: TGCAGCGAAACAGGGTTGACCCAAGAGACCCAGTACTTC. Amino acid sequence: CSETGLTQETQYF.

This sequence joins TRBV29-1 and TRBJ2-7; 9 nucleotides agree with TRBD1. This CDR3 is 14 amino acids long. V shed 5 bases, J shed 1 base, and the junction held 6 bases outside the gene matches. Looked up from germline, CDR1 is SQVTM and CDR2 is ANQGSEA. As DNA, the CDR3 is TGCAGCGTTTTCGACAGGGGGGGGTCCTACGAGCAGTACTTC. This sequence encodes CSVFDRGGSYEQYF.

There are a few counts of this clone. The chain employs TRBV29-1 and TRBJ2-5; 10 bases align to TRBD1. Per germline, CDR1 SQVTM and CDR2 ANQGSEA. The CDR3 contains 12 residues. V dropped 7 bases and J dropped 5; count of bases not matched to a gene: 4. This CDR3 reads CSGGTGVETQYF. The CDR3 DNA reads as TGCAGCGGGGGGACAGGGGTGGAGACCCAGTACTTC.

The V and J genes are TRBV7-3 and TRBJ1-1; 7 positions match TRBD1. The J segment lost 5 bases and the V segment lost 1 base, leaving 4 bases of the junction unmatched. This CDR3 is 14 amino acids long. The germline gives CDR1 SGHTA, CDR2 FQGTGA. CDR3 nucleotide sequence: TGTGCCAGCAGCTTAATCGACAGGGTAACTGAAGCTTTCTTT. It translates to CASSLIDRVTEAFF.

CDR3 DNA sequence: TGTGCCAGCAGCGTAGGTGGGACAAAACTTTACGAGCAGTACTTC. Translation gives CASSVGGTKLYEQYF. V is TRBV9 and J is TRBJ2-7, with a possible D match to TRBD1 (6 bases). This CDR3 is 15 amino acids long. The ends were cut back, 0 bases at V and 4 bases at J, with 14 bases in the middle. Germline CDR1 SGDLS, CDR2 YYNGEE.

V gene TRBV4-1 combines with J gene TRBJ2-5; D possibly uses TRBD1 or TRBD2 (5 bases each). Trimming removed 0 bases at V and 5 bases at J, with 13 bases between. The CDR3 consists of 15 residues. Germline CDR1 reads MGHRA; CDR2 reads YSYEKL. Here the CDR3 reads CASSQDPGLKETQYF. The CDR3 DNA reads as TGCGCCAGCAGCCAAGACCCGGGGCTGAAGGAGACCCAGTACTTC.

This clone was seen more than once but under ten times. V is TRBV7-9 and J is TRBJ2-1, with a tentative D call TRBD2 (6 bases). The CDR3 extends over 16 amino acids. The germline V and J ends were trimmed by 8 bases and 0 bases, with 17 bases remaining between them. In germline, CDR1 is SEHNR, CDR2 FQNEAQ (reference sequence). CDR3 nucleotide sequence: TGTGCCAGCGGGGGAATGAGCGGGTTCTCCTACAATGAGCAGTTCTTC. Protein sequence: CASGGMSGFSYNEQFF.

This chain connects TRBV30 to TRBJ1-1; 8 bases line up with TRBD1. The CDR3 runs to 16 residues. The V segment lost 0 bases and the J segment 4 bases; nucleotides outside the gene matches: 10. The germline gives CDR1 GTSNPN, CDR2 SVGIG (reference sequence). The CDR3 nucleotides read TGTGCCTGGAGTGTACGGGCAGGGGGCCTGGTCACTGAAGCTTTCTTT. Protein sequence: CAWSVRAGGLVTEAFF.

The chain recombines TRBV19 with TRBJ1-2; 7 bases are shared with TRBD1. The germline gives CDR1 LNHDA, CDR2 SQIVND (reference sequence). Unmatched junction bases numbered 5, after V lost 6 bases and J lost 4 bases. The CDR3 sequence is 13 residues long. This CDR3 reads CASSLDRVYGYTF. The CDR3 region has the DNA TGTGCCAGTAGCCTAGACAGGGTCTATGGCTACACCTTC.

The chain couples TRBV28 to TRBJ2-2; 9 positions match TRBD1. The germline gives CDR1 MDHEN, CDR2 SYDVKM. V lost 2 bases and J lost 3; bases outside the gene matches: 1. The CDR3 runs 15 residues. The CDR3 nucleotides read TGTGCCAGCAGTTTAGGGACAGGGTACACCGGGGAGCTGTTTTTT. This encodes CASSLGTGYTGELFF.

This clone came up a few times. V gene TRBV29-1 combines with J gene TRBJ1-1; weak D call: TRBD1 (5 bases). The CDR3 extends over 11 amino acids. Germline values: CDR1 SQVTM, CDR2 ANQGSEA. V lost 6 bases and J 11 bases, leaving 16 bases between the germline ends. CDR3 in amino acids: CSVTGGEPAFF. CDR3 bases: TGCAGCGTAACCGGGGGGGAGCCGGCTTTCTTT.

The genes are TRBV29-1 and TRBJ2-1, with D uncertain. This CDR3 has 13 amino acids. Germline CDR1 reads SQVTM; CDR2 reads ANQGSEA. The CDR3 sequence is CRSHPRIRHEQFF. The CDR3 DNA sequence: TGCAGGTCCCATCCCAGGATTCGCCATGAGCAGTTCTTC.

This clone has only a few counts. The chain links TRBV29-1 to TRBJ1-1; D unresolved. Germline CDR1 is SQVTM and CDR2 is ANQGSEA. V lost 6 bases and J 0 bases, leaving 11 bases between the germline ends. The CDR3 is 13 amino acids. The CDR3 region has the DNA TGCAGCGTGCTGCGGCCACTGAACACTGAAGCTTTCTTT. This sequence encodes CSVLRPLNTEAFF.